The 4 T cell receptor beta chains listed next were all sequenced from one sample in a study of molecular identifiers for immune sequencing clone quantification (dated by TCRdb to 2016 to 2018). Library generation was performed with PCR. The data were produced on an Illumina HiSeq 4000. TCRdb passed the public sequencing reads through fastp at Q25 and MiXCR, retaining productive beta sequences. One record per CDR3 amino acid sequence lists the most common genes and DNA. This sample gives 65,000 to 70,000 distinct CDR3 sequences in total; around a sixth of them show up just once. Approximately 1.5% of the sample is held by the ten biggest clonotypes. Sequencing was performed on naive CD8+ T cells from blood, with Jurkat cell RNA spiked in. Sample cell subset or site, as interpreted from the label and publication: FACS-sorted CD8+CD4-CCR7+CD45RA+ naive T cells. Receptor source: a human donor in good health. Some libraries in this study had Jurkat cell RNA spiked in.

The CDR3 coding sequence is TGTGCCAGCAGCCAGGAACAGGGTTGGGTTGGTGGCGAGCAGTACTTC. Its translation: CASSQEQGWVGGEQYF. The chain joins TRBV14 to TRBJ2-7; possibly TRBD1 for D (6 bases). Germline values: CDR1 SGHDN, CDR2 FVKESK. The CDR3 is 16 amino acids. Trimming pared 3 bases from V and 6 bases from J, leaving 21 bases between.

This clonotype was seen many times. This chain joins TRBV4-1 and TRBJ2-7; 12 bases line up with TRBD2. The CDR3 runs 16 residues. V lost 4 bases and J lost 2; bases outside the gene matches: 6. Germline V gives CDR1 MGHRA, CDR2 YSYEKL. CDR3 coding DNA: TGCGCCAGCAGCCGCCTCCTAGCGGGAGGGACCTACGAGCAGTACTTC. This encodes CASSRLLAGGTYEQYF.

At least ten counts were recorded for this clonotype. This rearrangement joins TRBV27 to TRBJ2-7, with 10 positions matching TRBD1. V dropped 2 bases and J dropped 5; count of bases not matched to a gene: 6. Germline lookup yields CDR1 MNHEY and CDR2 SMNVEV (reference sequence). The CDR3 has 15 amino acids. CDR3 sequence reads: CASSLGMTGGHEQYF. CDR3 nucleotides: TGTGCCAGCAGTTTAGGGATGACAGGGGGCCACGAGCAGTACTTC.

This chain links TRBV19 with TRBJ2-1; TRBD2 agrees at 7 bases. The CDR3 is made up of 13 amino acids. The J segment lost 8 bases and the V segment lost 3 bases, leaving 4 bases of the junction unmatched. Germline CDR1 LNHDA, CDR2 SQIVND (reference sequence). CDR3 sequence reads: CASSMGLADEQFF. CDR3 coding DNA: TGTGCCAGTAGTATGGGCCTAGCGGATGAGCAGTTCTTC. Complete variable domain (other parts from reference TRBV19 and TRBJ2-1): DGGITQSPKYLFRKEGQNVTLSCEQNLNHDAMYWYRQDPGQGLRLIYYSQIVNDFQKGDIAEGYSVSREKKESFPLTVTSAQKNPTAFYLCASSMGLADEQFFGPGTRLTVL.